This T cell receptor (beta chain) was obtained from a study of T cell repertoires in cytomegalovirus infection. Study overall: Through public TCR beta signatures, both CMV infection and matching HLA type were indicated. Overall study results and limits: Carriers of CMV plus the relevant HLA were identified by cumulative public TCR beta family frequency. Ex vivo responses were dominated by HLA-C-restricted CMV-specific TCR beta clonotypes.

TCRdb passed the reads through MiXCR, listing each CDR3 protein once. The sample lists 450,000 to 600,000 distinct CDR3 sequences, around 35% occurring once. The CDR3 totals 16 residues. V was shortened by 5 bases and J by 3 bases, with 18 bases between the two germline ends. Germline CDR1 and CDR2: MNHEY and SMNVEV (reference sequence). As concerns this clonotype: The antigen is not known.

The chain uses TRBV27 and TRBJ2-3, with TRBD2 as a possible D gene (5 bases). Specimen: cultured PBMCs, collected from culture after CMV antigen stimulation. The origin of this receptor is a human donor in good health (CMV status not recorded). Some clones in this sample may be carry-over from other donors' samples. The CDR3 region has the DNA TGTGCCAGCAGTCCACGGCGGGCGGTGAGAACAGATACGCAGTATTTT. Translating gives CASSPRRAVRTDTQYF.